These 14 T cell receptor beta chains originate from one sample sequenced in a study of blood T cell repertoires in COVID-19 (dated by TCRdb to about 2020). Library prep was done by the immunoSEQ multiplex PCR assay. TCRdb mirrors the immuneACCESS table, restricted to in-frame sequences. Some clones are absent from its copies; in checked studies, under half trace to an unresolved V gene, and the reason for the others is unknown. The sample profile shows 50,000 or so clones; over 75% of them were found once. Approximately 5.9% of the sample rests with the top ten. The source material was peripheral blood. The receptors were gathered from a man aged 50-60 years with active COVID-19.

This chain links TRBV5-1 with TRBJ1-1; 8 nucleotides match TRBD1. The germline CDR1 and CDR2 sequences are SGHRS and YFSETQ. V lost 0 bases and J lost 11; bases outside the gene matches: 3. The CDR3 is 12 amino acids. The CDR3 region is CASSLVQGAAFF. CDR3 coding DNA: TGCGCCAGCAGCTTGGTTCAGGGGGCGGCTTTCTTT.

The gene calls are TRBV12-3 or TRBV12-4 and TRBJ1-5; the D is unclear. This CDR3 has 13 amino acids. V shed 5 bases and J shed 2 bases, with 7 bases lying between them. The CDR3 bases are TGTGCCAGCAGTCCCCCGGGCAATCAGCCCCAGCATTTT. This encodes CASSPPGNQPQHF.

In nucleotides, the CDR3 is TGTGCCAGCAGCCAAGACGGAAGACTAGCGCTTGAGCAGTTCTTC. Its protein is CASSQDGRLALEQFF. The V and J genes are TRBV3-1 (or the pseudogene TRBV3-2) and TRBJ2-1; 8 bases fit TRBD2. Germline V CDR1 and CDR2: LGHDT, YNNKEL (reference sequence). V trimming: 0 bases; J trimming: 9 bases; junction bases outside the gene matches: 7. CDR3 length: 15 amino acids.

This clone turned up a few times. The chain is built from TRBV27 and TRBJ1-5; no reliable D call. Per germline, CDR1 MNHEY and CDR2 SMNVEV (reference sequence). V shed 2 bases and J shed 6 bases, with 5 bases lying between them. CDR3 length: 12 amino acids. CDR3 bases: TGTGCCAGCAGTTTAGCAGGTCAGCCCCAGCATTTT. Its translation is CASSLAGQPQHF.

This chain connects TRBV6-2 or TRBV6-3 to TRBJ2-7; unclear D gene. This CDR3 is 15 amino acids long. The V gene's germline CDR1 is MNHEY and CDR2 SVGEGT. V shed 2 bases and J shed 3 bases, with 14 bases lying between them. DNA of the CDR3: TGTGCCAGCAGTTACGACCTCCAAGCGTACTACGAGCAGTACTTC. This encodes CASSYDLQAYYEQYF.

The rearrangement joins TRBV18 to TRBJ2-2; D is undetermined. The CDR3 has 13 residues. Trimming removed 3 bases at V and 4 bases at J, with 6 bases between. Germline-derived CDR1 and CDR2 are KGHSH and LQKENI. This chain's CDR3 is CASSPPGTGELFF. Here the CDR3 DNA reads TGTGCCAGCTCACCCCCAGGCACCGGGGAGCTGTTTTTT.

The J gene is TRBJ2-5, the V gene TRBV5-1, with 10 bases lining up with TRBD1. The V segment lost 4 bases and the J segment 0 bases; nucleotides outside the gene matches: 6. This CDR3 contains 16 residues. Looked up from germline, CDR1 is SGHRS and CDR2 is YFSETQ. CDR3 loop: CASSGGTGVYQETQYF. DNA for the CDR3: TGCGCCAGCAGCGGAGGGACAGGGGTGTACCAAGAGACCCAGTACTTC.

The chain combines TRBV2 with TRBJ1-2, with D tentatively TRBD1 (5 bases). Germline V gene lookup returns CDR1 SNHLY and CDR2 FYNNEI. The V and J ends lost 7 bases and 0 bases respectively, with 18 bases between them. The CDR3 is made up of 16 amino acids. The chain's CDR3 is CASIGADSLANYGYTF. The CDR3 DNA reads as TGTGCCAGCATTGGGGCAGACTCGTTAGCTAACTATGGCTACACCTTC.

The V gene is TRBV30, the J gene TRBJ2-3; D unresolved. This CDR3 contains 13 residues. Per germline, CDR1 GTSNPN and CDR2 SVGIG (reference sequence). Deletions cut 0 bases from V and 6 bases from J, with 10 bases between. DNA of the CDR3: TGTGCCTGGAGTGTAGATATCGCGGATACGCAGTATTTT. Residues: CAWSVDIADTQYF.

The chain recombines TRBV6-2 or TRBV6-3 with TRBJ2-2; no definite D call. Germline CDR1 reads MNHEY; CDR2 reads SVGEGT. This CDR3 has 15 amino acids. The V and J ends lost 4 bases and 3 bases respectively, with 12 bases between them. CDR3 in DNA: TGTGCCAGCAGTTCCCAGGCGAGACACACCGGGGAGCTGTTTTTT. Translation gives CASSSQARHTGELFF.

The rearrangement uses TRBV7-8 and TRBJ1-5; D is perhaps TRBD1 (5 bases). This CDR3 is built from 17 residues. The V end was cut by 0 bases, the J end by 6 bases, with 18 bases between. Germline V lookup: CDR1 SGHVS, CDR2 FQNEAQ. The CDR3 DNA is TGTGCCAGCAGCTTAGCGCGTAACCAGGGTTTTGGTCAGCCCCAGCATTTT. It encodes CASSLARNQGFGQPQHF. The variable domain in full, completed from reference TRBV7-8 and TRBJ1-5, reads GAGVSQSPRYKVAKRGQDVALRCDPISGHVSLFWYQQALGQGPEFLTYFQNEAQLDKSGLPSDRFFAERPEGSVSTLKIQRTQQEDSAVYLCASSLARNQGFGQPQHFGDGTRLSIL.

The chain recombines TRBV3-1 (or the pseudogene TRBV3-2) with TRBJ1-1; D might be TRBD1 (6 bases). This CDR3 contains 13 residues. Trimming cost V 4 bases and J 1 base, with 7 bases left between them. CDR1 LGHDT and CDR2 YNNKEL come from the germline V gene (reference sequence). The DNA for the CDR3 is TGTGCCAGCAGCCCGACAGGGAACACTGAAGCTTTCTTT. Amino acids: CASSPTGNTEAFF.

This rearrangement joins TRBV29-1 to TRBJ2-3, with D possibly being TRBD2 (6 bases). Germline V gene sequence: CDR1 SQVTM, CDR2 ANQGSEA. The V end was cut by 5 bases, the J end by 0 bases, with 21 bases between. CDR3 length: 17 amino acids. This CDR3 reads CSVTNYYLGGSTDTQYF. DNA for the CDR3: TGCAGCGTTACCAACTACTATTTGGGGGGAAGCACAGATACGCAGTATTTT.

This sequence joins TRBV7-9 and TRBJ2-1, with TRBD2 matching over 10 bases. Germline assignment: CDR1 SEHNR and CDR2 FQNEAQ (reference sequence). J was trimmed by 6 bases and V by 8 bases; bases with no gene match: 1. The CDR3 is 12 residues long. This CDR3 reads CASGTSVNEQFF. The CDR3 DNA reads as TGTGCCAGCGGGACTAGCGTCAATGAGCAGTTCTTC.